The 25 T cell receptor beta chains below were found in one sample sequenced in a study of blood T cell repertoires in COVID-19. Sequenced by immunoSEQ multiplex PCR; TCRdb stores in-frame clones only, minus some. This repertoire shows about 94,000 clones, roughly 70% found once; its top ten account for roughly 4%. The sequenced material came from peripheral blood. These receptors came from a man between 65 and 80 years old with COVID-19, enrolled during active disease.

This clone was found a few times. This chain links TRBV3-1 (or the pseudogene TRBV3-2) with TRBJ1-5; D unclear. The CDR3 has 12 residues. Trimming removed 1 base from V and 4 bases from J, with 2 bases in between. Per germline, CDR1 LGHDT and CDR2 YNNKEL (reference sequence). As DNA, the CDR3 is TGTGCCAGCAGCCAAGTAAATCAGCCCCAGCATTTT. Translating gives CASSQVNQPQHF.

This clone was counted between two and nine times. The J gene is TRBJ2-1, the V gene TRBV6-5, with 8 nucleotides matching TRBD1. Germline lookup yields CDR1 MNHEY and CDR2 SVGAGI. V shed 5 bases, J shed 8 bases, and the junction held 11 bases outside the gene matches. The CDR3 runs 15 residues. The CDR3 loop is CASSPRQGSTHEQFF. The CDR3 DNA reads as TGTGCCAGCAGTCCAAGACAGGGGAGTACCCATGAGCAGTTCTTC.

This rearrangement joins TRBV7-2 to TRBJ1-2, with D unresolved. Trimming cost V 1 base and J 4 bases, with 10 bases left between them. In germline, CDR1 is SGHTA, CDR2 FQGNSA. The CDR3 covers 14 residues. The CDR3 reads CASSLGGATYGYTF. The CDR3, as DNA: TGTGCCAGCAGCTTAGGAGGAGCCACCTATGGCTACACCTTC. The full variable domain, its missing parts supplied by reference TRBV7-2 and TRBJ1-2, is GAGVSQSPSNKVTEKGKDVELRCDPISGHTALYWYRQSLGQGLEFLIYFQGNSAPDKSGLPSDRFSAERTGGSVSTLTIQRTQQEDSAVYLCASSLGGATYGYTFGSGTRLTVV.

This chain connects TRBV7-2 to TRBJ2-1, with D maybe TRBD2 (6 bases). Looked up from germline, CDR1 is SGHTA and CDR2 is FQGNSA. The CDR3 is 12 amino acids. Trimming removed 3 bases from V and 10 bases from J, with 10 bases in between. Here the CDR3 DNA reads TGTGCCAGCAGCTTCGGAGGGGACGAGCAGTTCTTC. Amino acids: CASSFGGDEQFF.

This clone was picked up many times. The chain joins TRBV7-9 to TRBJ1-5; D gene uncertain. V lost 5 bases, J lost 6 bases, and 8 bases lay in between. Germline lookup yields CDR1 SEHNR and CDR2 FQNEAQ (reference sequence). The CDR3 is 12 residues long. The DNA for the CDR3 is TGTGCCAGCAGCCCGGAGGCTCAGCCCCAGCATTTT. It is translated as CASSPEAQPQHF.

The rearrangement links TRBV5-1 to TRBJ2-5; 7 nucleotides agree with TRBD2. The germline V gene has CDR1 SGHRS and CDR2 YFSETQ. V gave up 4 bases and J gave up 0 bases; unmatched junction bases: 0. The CDR3 is 13 residues long. CDR3 region: CASSLADQETQYF. DNA for the CDR3: TGCGCCAGCAGCCTAGCGGACCAAGAGACCCAGTACTTC.

The rearrangement links TRBV5-4 to TRBJ1-2; no clear D gene. Trimming took off 0 bases at V and 3 bases at J, with 9 bases between the two ends. Germline assignment: CDR1 SGHNT and CDR2 YYREEE (reference sequence). This CDR3 spans 14 amino acids. The CDR3 reads CASSLAGVDYGYTF. CDR3 coding DNA: TGTGCCAGCAGCTTGGCCGGGGTAGACTATGGCTACACCTTC.

The chain combines TRBV23-1 with TRBJ2-5, with D possibly matching TRBD2 (5 bases). TRBV23-1 is marked as an open reading frame, function uncertain. The V end was cut by 3 bases, the J end by 3 bases, with 11 bases between. CDR3 size: 14 residues. The CDR3 here is CASSHRGTKETQYF. The CDR3 DNA is TGCGCCAGCAGTCATCGGGGAACCAAAGAGACCCAGTACTTC.

The chain combines TRBV5-5 with TRBJ2-3; 9 bases align to TRBD1. V was clipped by 3 bases and J by 0 bases; unmatched bases: 2. The CDR3 totals 15 residues. Per germline, CDR1 SGHKS and CDR2 YYEKEE (reference sequence). CDR3 residues: CASSSGQGSTDTQYF. In nucleotides, the CDR3 is TGTGCCAGCAGCTCTGGACAGGGGAGCACAGATACGCAGTATTTT.

The rearrangement joins TRBV3-1 (or the pseudogene TRBV3-2) to TRBJ1-1, with a tentative D call TRBD1 (6 bases). V was pared by 2 bases and J by 1 base, with 20 bases between. Per germline, CDR1 LGHDT and CDR2 YNNKEL (reference sequence). CDR3 size: 18 residues. CDR3 region: CASSQFRDTYVGNTEAFF. CDR3 nucleotide sequence: TGTGCCAGCAGCCAATTCCGGGACACCTACGTCGGGAACACTGAAGCTTTCTTT.

The chain recombines TRBV27 with TRBJ1-4; tentatively, D is TRBD1 (5 bases). CDR3 length: 14 residues. V dropped 3 bases and J dropped 6 bases, with 11 bases sitting between them. The germline CDR1 and CDR2 sequences are MNHEY and SMNVEV (reference sequence). CDR3 DNA: TGTGCCAGCAGTTTTGTAGGGGCCGATGAAAAACTGTTTTTT. It encodes CASSFVGADEKLFF.

This rearrangement joins TRBV7-2 to TRBJ2-1; D perhaps matches TRBD1 (6 bases). The germline V gene encodes CDR1 SGHTA and CDR2 FQGNSA. Trimming took 1 base from V and 2 from J, leaving 6 bases between them. This CDR3 has 14 residues. The CDR3 DNA is TGTGCCAGCAGCTTAGACAGGGCCTACAATGAGCAGTTCTTC. It specifies CASSLDRAYNEQFF.

J is TRBJ2-1 and V is TRBV6-5, with TRBD2 matching over 13 bases. This CDR3 is built from 16 residues. Trimming removed 4 bases from V and 3 bases from J; junction bases left unmatched: 3. The germline CDR1 and CDR2 sequences are MNHEY and SVGAGI. The CDR3 region has the DNA TGTGCCAGCAGTTGGACTAGCGGGAGTATCTACAATGAGCAGTTCTTC. Its translation: CASSWTSGSIYNEQFF.

The chain uses TRBV5-1 and TRBJ1-1; 9 nucleotides align to TRBD1. The V and J ends lost 4 bases and 0 bases, in that order; junction bases with no gene match: 13. Germline CDR1 and CDR2: SGHRS and YFSETQ. The CDR3 covers 18 residues. Here the CDR3 DNA reads TGCGCCAGCAGCCTCCAATACAGGGGGCTGCCCATGAACACTGAAGCTTTCTTT. It specifies CASSLQYRGLPMNTEAFF.

The chain couples TRBV28 to TRBJ2-6; a possible D gene is TRBD2 (6 bases). This CDR3 has 17 residues. The germline V gene encodes CDR1 MDHEN and CDR2 SYDVKM. Trimming took off 5 bases at V and 0 bases at J, with 14 bases between the two ends. The CDR3: CASSPGLRSSGANVLTF. Here the CDR3 DNA reads TGTGCCAGCAGTCCGGGACTCAGGTCCTCTGGGGCCAACGTCCTGACTTTC.

This clone appeared a few times. The chain combines TRBV11-2 with TRBJ2-1, with 10 bases lining up with TRBD2. This CDR3 comprises 15 residues. After removal of 2 bases from V and 6 bases from J, the junction contained 4 bases not matched to a gene. Germline V gives CDR1 SGHAT, CDR2 FQNNGV. The CDR3 reads CASSLLAGAGNEQFF. The CDR3 coding sequence is TGTGCCAGCAGCTTACTAGCGGGAGCAGGCAATGAGCAGTTCTTC.

The rearrangement joins TRBV28 to TRBJ2-5; TRBD2 is a possible D gene (7 bases). Germline assignment: CDR1 MDHEN and CDR2 SYDVKM. Trimming took off 8 bases at V and 4 bases at J, with 23 bases between the two ends. The CDR3 has 16 residues. CDR3 sequence (DNA): TGTGCCAGCTCCCTTGGAGGGGGGGCCTTGGGAGAGACCCAGTACTTC. It is translated as CASSLGGGALGETQYF.

The chain joins TRBV18 to TRBJ1-2; 8 nucleotides line up with TRBD1. The CDR3 extends over 14 amino acids. V dropped 3 bases and J dropped 7; count of bases not matched to a gene: 7. CDR1 and CDR2 (germline): KGHSH, LQKENI. This CDR3 reads CASSPATGVAGYTF. The CDR3 DNA sequence: TGTGCCAGCTCACCGGCGACAGGGGTAGCTGGCTACACCTTC.

The rearrangement links TRBV28 to TRBJ1-4, with D perhaps matching TRBD1 (6 bases). The CDR3 is 17 amino acids. The germline CDR1 and CDR2 sequences are MDHEN and SYDVKM. Trimming stripped 4 bases from V and 5 bases from J, with 20 bases between. The CDR3 nucleotides are TGTGCCAGCAGTTCCTTAGAATCACAGGGCTCAAATGAAAAACTGTTTTTT. Translating gives CASSSLESQGSNEKLFF.

J is TRBJ2-7 and V is TRBV19; 7 nucleotides align to TRBD2. Germline V CDR1 and CDR2: LNHDA, SQIVND (reference sequence). The V and J ends lost 5 bases and 0 bases, in that order; junction bases with no gene match: 7. This CDR3 is 15 amino acids long. The DNA of the CDR3 is TGTGCCAGTAGTCCCCCCGGGGGGTACTCCTACGAGCAGTACTTC. As protein: CASSPPGGYSYEQYF. Filled out from reference TRBV19 and TRBJ2-7, the complete variable domain reads DGGITQSPKYLFRKEGQNVTLSCEQNLNHDAMYWYRQDPGQGLRLIYYSQIVNDFQKGDIAEGYSVSREKKESFPLTVTSAQKNPTAFYLCASSPPGGYSYEQYFGPGTRLTVT.

The chain recombines TRBV19 with TRBJ2-7, with a possible D match to TRBD1 (5 bases). This CDR3 is built from 13 residues. Germline-derived CDR1 and CDR2 are LNHDA and SQIVND (reference sequence). Trimming cost V 4 bases and J 5 bases, with 12 bases left between them. In DNA form, the CDR3 reads TGTGCCAGTAGTACCTTTAGGGGTCACGAGCAGTACTTC. It specifies CASSTFRGHEQYF.

The chain is built from TRBV11-2 and TRBJ1-5; 7 bases are shared with TRBD1. The ends lost 5 bases at V and 2 bases at J; junction bases unmatched: 6. The CDR3 has 15 residues. Germline CDR1 and CDR2: SGHAT and FQNNGV. This CDR3 reads CASSQDTGGNQPQHF. Written as DNA, the CDR3 is TGTGCCAGCAGCCAAGATACAGGGGGCAATCAGCCCCAGCATTTT.

This rearrangement joins TRBV5-1 to TRBJ2-5; D might be TRBD1 (6 bases). The CDR3 totals 14 residues. V was pared by 5 bases and J by 3 bases, with 14 bases between. The V gene's germline CDR1 is SGHRS and CDR2 YFSETQ. In DNA form, the CDR3 reads TGCGCCAGCAGTCTTGGCAGGGGAAAAGAGACCCAGTACTTC. It specifies CASSLGRGKETQYF.

In this sample, this clone turned up many times. The chain has TRBV6-5 and TRBJ2-7, with D unclear. Trimming shortened V by 2 bases and J by 0 bases, and 11 bases separated the two germline ends. CDR1 is MNHEY and CDR2 is SVGAGI in the germline V gene. This CDR3 comprises 15 residues. CDR3 DNA: TGTGCCAGCAGTTACCAGCGACTTAGCTCCTACGAGCAGTACTTC. Translating gives CASSYQRLSSYEQYF.

The DNA for the CDR3 is TGCAGCGTTAAAGCAGCGGGAGCTTACGAGCAGTACTTC. Translation gives CSVKAAGAYEQYF. This chain links TRBV29-1 with TRBJ2-7, with 8 bases aligning to TRBD2. The germline V gene has CDR1 SQVTM and CDR2 ANQGSEA. J gave up 4 bases and V 5 bases, and 7 bases lay outside the gene matches. The CDR3 has 13 residues.